These 7 T cell receptor beta chains originate from one sample sequenced in a study of T cells expressing NK-cell markers. TCRdb re-called the 5' RACE reads, yielding one record per CDR3 amino acid sequence without DNA. The ten most abundant clones cover 20% of a sample with approximately 170,000 distinct CDR3 sequences. The sequenced material came from blood T cells: a sorted CD56 or NKG2C T cell subset, CD4+ or CD8+ T cells, or bulk PBMC T cells (not recorded which). These receptors originate from a man aged 18-70 years in good health.

J is TRBJ2-7 and V is TRBV5-1; TCRdb's D call, TRBD1, is unchecked because there is no DNA. CDR3 size: 16 residues. Germline CDR1 and CDR2: SGHRS and YFSETQ. CDR3 loop: CASSPTPDRGHYEQYF. The variable domain in full, completed from reference TRBV5-1 and TRBJ2-7, reads KAGVTQTPRYLIKTRGQQVTLSCSPISGHRSVSWYQQTPGQGLQFLFEYFSETQRNKGNFPGRFSGRQFSNSRSEMNVSTLELGDSALYLCASSPTPDRGHYEQYFGPGTRLTVT.

V is TRBV6-1 and J is TRBJ2-1; TCRdb indicates TRBD2, and absent DNA this call remains unverified. The germline CDR1 and CDR2 sequences are MNHNS and SASEGT. The CDR3 runs to 17 residues. This CDR3 reads CASSEGWTTPSYNEQFF.

The chain carries TRBV2 and TRBJ2-6. Per the germline V gene, CDR1 is SNHLY and CDR2 is FYNNEI. This CDR3 contains 16 residues. CDR3 in amino acids: CASSEGPNSGANVLTF.

CDR3: CASSQDLVRAGGDLITEAFF. The chain links TRBV3-1 to TRBJ1-1; TCRdb's D call, TRBD1, is unchecked because there is no DNA. The CDR3 covers 20 residues. Germline assignment: CDR1 LGHDT and CDR2 YNNKEL (reference sequence). The entire variable domain, with the rest obtained from reference TRBV3-1 and TRBJ1-1, is as follows: DTAVSQTPKYLVTQMGNDKSIKCEQNLGHDTMYWYKQDSKKFLKIMFSYNNKELIINETVPNRFSPKSPDKAHLNLHINSLELGDSAVYFCASSQDLVRAGGDLITEAFFGQGTRLTVV.

The rearrangement links TRBV15 to TRBJ2-4; no DNA is available, so the TRBD1 call from TCRdb remains unchecked. The CDR3 is 17 residues long. In germline, CDR1 is LNHNV, CDR2 YYDKDF (reference sequence). The CDR3: CATSGSLGGKPKNIQYF.

This rearrangement joins TRBV24-1 to TRBJ2-1; TCRdb picks TRBD1, but there is no DNA to check that call. The CDR3 is 17 residues long. Germline-derived CDR1 and CDR2 are KGHDR and SFDVKD. This CDR3 reads CATSDPFTGGLYNEQFF.

The chain joins TRBV7-6 to TRBJ1-2; TCRdb lists TRBD1, though no DNA is available to test this call. From germline, CDR1 is SGHVS and CDR2 FNYEAQ. The CDR3 totals 13 residues. This CDR3 is CASSHGTGYGYTF.